This T cell receptor (beta chain) comes out of a study of blood T cell repertoires in COVID-19 (dated by TCRdb to between 2020 and 2021). Study-level background: Samples from collaborators originated in the United States, Italy and Spain and spanned both the acute and convalescent phases of COVID-19. The repertoires were released in a freely available public database meant as a resource for research on the immune response to SARS-CoV-2. Samples were obtained from the ongoing ImmuneRACE study (first 160 participants) and from 950 to 1,500 subjects provided by 6 global collaborators. The dataset comprised deeply sampled blood TCRbeta repertoires from subjects exposed to, actively infected with, or recovered from COVID-19. Where available, HLA class I and class II types were obtained from metadata supplied by the sample provider rather than from assay-based typing. A de-identified subject ID, COVID-19 status, age in years and sex were almost always included in the sample metadata. The material from the prospective study consisted of cDNA or gDNA derived from T cells, B-cell-depleted T cells, or PBMCs. What the study reported, not specific to this receptor: Clinical and demographic metadata were provided uncurated, with the amount varying by source and participant.

The CDR3 holds 15 amino acids from the cysteine to the phenylalanine. The kept DNA is CDR3 alone, 45 bases in frame from the first base. At the junction V is shortened by 5 bases and J by 3 bases; bases outside the gene matches: 5. The germline V gene specifies SGHTA as CDR1 and FQGNSA as CDR2. TCRbeta CDR3 regions were amplified from genomic DNA using the immunoSEQ Assay, a bias-controlled multiplex PCR. Regarding the original processing steps: Within the assay, amplification of reference gene primers was used to estimate how many nucleated cells each sample contained. To quantify the absolute abundance of each unique TCRbeta CDR3 rearrangement, sequence reads were collapsed and filtered. For each sample, productive Simpson clonality was calculated by taking the square root of Simpson's diversity index across productive rearrangements. Imported from immuneACCESS, the table was reduced by TCRdb to in-frame sequences with V and J called. These copies leave out some clones; in studies compared against another copy, an unresolved V gene accounts for under half, and the cause of the remainder is not known. V, J and clone size are taken as reported in that table, and D and trimming were inferred from the DNA itself. In this sample the table shows around 59,000 clones, approximately 90% of which occur a single time. Clones ranked in the top ten supply about 1.5% of the sample.

Collaborating institutions collected whole blood in K2EDTA tubes following their own protocols. For TCRbeta analysis, collaborator samples were shipped as frozen whole blood, as isolated PBMCs, or as DNA extracted from either sample type. For this clone: The antigen this receptor binds is unknown. Qualities for individual bases were not recorded, and no much larger clone is one base off.

The rearrangement combines TRBV7-2 with TRBJ2-1; TRBD2 matches 9 bases in the middle. The sequence derives from a man in his fifties or sixties with acute or convalescent COVID-19. Sequences were obtained from peripheral blood. The DNA sequence follows: TGTGCCAGCAGCCCTGAGACTAGCGGCTACAATGAGCAGTTCTTC. It is translated as CASSPETSGYNEQFF.